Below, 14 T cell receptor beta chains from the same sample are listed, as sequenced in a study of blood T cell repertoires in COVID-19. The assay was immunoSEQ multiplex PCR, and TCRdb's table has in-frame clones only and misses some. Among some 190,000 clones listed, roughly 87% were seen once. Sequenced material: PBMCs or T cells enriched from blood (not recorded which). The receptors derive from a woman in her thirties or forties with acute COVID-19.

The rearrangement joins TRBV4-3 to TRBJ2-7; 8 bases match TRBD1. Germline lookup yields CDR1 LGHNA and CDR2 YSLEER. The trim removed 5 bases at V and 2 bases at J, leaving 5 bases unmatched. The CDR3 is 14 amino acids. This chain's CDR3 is CASSIGTGTYEQYF. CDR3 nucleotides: TGCGCCAGCAGCATAGGGACAGGAACCTACGAGCAGTACTTC.

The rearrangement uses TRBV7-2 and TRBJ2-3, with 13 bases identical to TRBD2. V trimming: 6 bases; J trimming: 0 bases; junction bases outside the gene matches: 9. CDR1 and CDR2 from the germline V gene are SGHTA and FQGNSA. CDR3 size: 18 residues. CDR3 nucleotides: TGTGCCAGCAGTAGACTAGCGGGAGGTCTTACTAGCACAGATACGCAGTATTTT. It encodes CASSRLAGGLTSTDTQYF.

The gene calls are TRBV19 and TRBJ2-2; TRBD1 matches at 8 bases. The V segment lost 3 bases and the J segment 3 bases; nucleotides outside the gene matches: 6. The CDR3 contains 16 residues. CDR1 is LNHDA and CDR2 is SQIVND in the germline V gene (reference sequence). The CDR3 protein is CASSIGQGWDTGELFF. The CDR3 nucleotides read TGTGCCAGTAGTATTGGACAGGGTTGGGACACCGGGGAGCTGTTTTTT.

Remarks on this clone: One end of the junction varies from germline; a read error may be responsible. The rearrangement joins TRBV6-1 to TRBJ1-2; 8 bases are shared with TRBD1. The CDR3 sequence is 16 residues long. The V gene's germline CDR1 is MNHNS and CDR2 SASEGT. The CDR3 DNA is TGTGCCAGCAGTAAAGCTAGGCAGGGGGCATCGTATGGCTACACCTTC. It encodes CASSKARQGASYGYTF.

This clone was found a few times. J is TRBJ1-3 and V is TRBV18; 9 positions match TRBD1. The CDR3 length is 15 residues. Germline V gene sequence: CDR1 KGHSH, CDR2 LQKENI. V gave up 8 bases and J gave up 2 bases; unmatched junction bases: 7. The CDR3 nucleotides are TGTGCCAGCACCCAACGACAGGGGGCTGGAAACACCATATATTTT. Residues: CASTQRQGAGNTIYF.

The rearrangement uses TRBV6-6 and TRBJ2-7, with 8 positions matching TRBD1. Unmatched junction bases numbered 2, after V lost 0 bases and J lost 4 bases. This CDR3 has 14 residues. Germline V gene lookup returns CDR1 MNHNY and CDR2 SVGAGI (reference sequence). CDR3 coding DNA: TGTGCCAGCAGTTACTCTGACAGGGGTTACGAGCAGTACTTC. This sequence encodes CASSYSDRGYEQYF.

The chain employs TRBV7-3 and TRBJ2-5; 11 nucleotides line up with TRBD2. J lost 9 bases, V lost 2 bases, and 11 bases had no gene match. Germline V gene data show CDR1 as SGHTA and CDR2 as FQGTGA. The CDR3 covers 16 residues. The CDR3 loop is CASSLGLAGGTGAQYF. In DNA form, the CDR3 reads TGTGCCAGCAGCTTAGGGCTAGCGGGGGGCACGGGGGCCCAGTACTTC.

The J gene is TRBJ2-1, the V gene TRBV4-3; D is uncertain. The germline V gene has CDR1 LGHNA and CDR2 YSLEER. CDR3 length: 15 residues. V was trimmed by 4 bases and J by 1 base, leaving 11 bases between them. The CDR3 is CASSLFTVSYNEQFF. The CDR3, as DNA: TGCGCCAGCAGCCTATTTACGGTTTCCTACAATGAGCAGTTCTTC.

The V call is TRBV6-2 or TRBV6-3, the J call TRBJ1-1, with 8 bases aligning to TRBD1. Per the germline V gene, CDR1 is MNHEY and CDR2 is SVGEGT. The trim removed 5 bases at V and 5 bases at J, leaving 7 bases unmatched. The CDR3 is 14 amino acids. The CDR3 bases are TGTGCCAGCAGTCAACACAGGGGGAGGACTGAAGCTTTCTTT. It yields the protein CASSQHRGRTEAFF.

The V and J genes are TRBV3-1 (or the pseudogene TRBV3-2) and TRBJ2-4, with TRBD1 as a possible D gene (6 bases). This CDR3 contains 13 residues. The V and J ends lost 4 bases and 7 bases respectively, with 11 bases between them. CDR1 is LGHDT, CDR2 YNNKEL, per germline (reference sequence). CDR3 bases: TGTGCCAGCAGCCGGGGGCAGGGGAACATTCAGTACTTC. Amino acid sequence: CASSRGQGNIQYF.

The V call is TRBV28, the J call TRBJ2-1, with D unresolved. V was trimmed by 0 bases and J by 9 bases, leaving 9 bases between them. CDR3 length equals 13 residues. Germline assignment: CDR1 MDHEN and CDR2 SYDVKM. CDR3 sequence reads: CASSLWRLGEQFF. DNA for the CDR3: TGTGCCAGCAGTTTATGGAGGCTCGGTGAGCAGTTCTTC.

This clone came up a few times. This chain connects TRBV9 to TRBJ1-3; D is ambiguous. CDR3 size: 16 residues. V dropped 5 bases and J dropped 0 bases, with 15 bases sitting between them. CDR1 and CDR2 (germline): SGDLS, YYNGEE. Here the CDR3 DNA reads TGTGCCAGCAGTGACTACGGCAGCATCTCTGGAAACACCATATATTTT. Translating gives CASSDYGSISGNTIYF.

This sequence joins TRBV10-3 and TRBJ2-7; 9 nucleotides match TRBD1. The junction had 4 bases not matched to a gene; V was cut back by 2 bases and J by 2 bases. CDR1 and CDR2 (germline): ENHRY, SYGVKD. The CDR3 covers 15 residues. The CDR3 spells CAISEEGTGTYEQYF. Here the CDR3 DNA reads TGTGCCATCAGTGAGGAAGGGACAGGGACCTACGAGCAGTACTTC.

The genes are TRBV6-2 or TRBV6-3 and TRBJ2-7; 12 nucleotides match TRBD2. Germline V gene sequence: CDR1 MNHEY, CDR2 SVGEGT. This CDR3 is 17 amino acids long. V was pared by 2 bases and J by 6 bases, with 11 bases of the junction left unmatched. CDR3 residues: CASSYLPGLAGQSEQYF. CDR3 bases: TGTGCCAGCAGTTACCTCCCTGGACTAGCGGGACAAAGCGAGCAGTACTTC.